This T cell receptor (beta chain) was recovered during a study of cytotoxic CD8 clonotypes in ibrutinib-treated CLL. V was cut by 2 bases and J by 6 bases, with 7 bases left in between. The CDR3 loop spans 12 amino acids. Per germline, CDR1 SEHNR and CDR2 FQNEAQ (reference sequence). In regard to this clone: Its antigen is not identified.

Whole-study results and caveats: Ibrutinib response saw clonality rise, and progression saw it return toward baseline. Exceeding age-matched healthy donors, baseline clonality also tracked the counts of circulating CD8+ T cells.

Generated by immunoSEQ multiplex PCR, the TCRdb table keeps only in-frame clones and is missing some. Of 130,000 or so clones in the sample, approximately 83% are singletons; the top ten hold approximately 2%. The TCR was taken from a human donor with chronic lymphocytic leukemia. The sample here was PBMCs, taken after 24 months of ibrutinib treatment. The chain employs TRBV7-9 and TRBJ1-2, with D hard to call. The chain's CDR3 is CASSLSRDGYTF. The DNA for the CDR3 is TGTGCCAGCAGCTTATCGAGGGATGGCTACACCTTC. The full variable domain, with the rest looked up from reference TRBV7-9 and TRBJ1-2, is DTGVSQNPRHKITKRGQNVTFRCDPISEHNRLYWYRQTLGQGPEFLTYFQNEAQLEKSRLLSDRFSAERPKGSFSTLEIQRTEQGDSAMYLCASSLSRDGYTFGSGTRLTVV.